Below are 22 T cell receptor beta chains sequenced from a single sample in a study of human T cells and chemical hapten exposure. TCRdb fed the 5' RACE reads into MiXCR, producing one record per CDR3 protein. The repertoire has under 100,000 distinct CDR3 sequences, approximately 15% of them found once; the top ten carry approximately 7%. Total RNA was isolated from unfractionated whole blood. These receptors were collected from a female donor in good health.

The chain is built from TRBV13 and TRBJ2-6; no definite D call. V was shortened by 4 bases and J by 0 bases, with 4 bases between the two germline ends. The germline gives CDR1 PRHDT, CDR2 FYEKMQ (reference sequence). The CDR3 covers 14 residues. CDR3 nucleotide sequence: TGTGCCAGCAGCTCCAACTCTGGGGCCAACGTCCTGACTTTC. It encodes CASSSNSGANVLTF.

This clonotype was observed a few times. The rearrangement links TRBV9 to TRBJ2-7; D is unresolved. CDR1 is SGDLS, CDR2 YYNGEE, per germline. V lost 0 bases, J lost 1 base, and 8 bases lay in between. CDR3 length: 14 amino acids. CDR3 nucleotides: TGTGCCAGCAGCGTAGGCCCGATTTCCTACGAGCAGTACTTC. Encoded protein: CASSVGPISYEQYF.

The chain employs TRBV5-4 and TRBJ2-6, with D maybe TRBD1 (6 bases). Looked up from germline, CDR1 is SGHNT and CDR2 is YYREEE (reference sequence). Trimming stripped 0 bases from V and 4 bases from J, with 11 bases between. CDR3 length: 16 residues. The CDR3 nucleotides read TGTGCCAGCAGCTTGGCCTGGGGGCGAGGGGCCAACGTCCTGACTTTC. This codes for CASSLAWGRGANVLTF.

V gene TRBV5-1 combines with J gene TRBJ1-4; maybe TRBD1 (5 bases). Germline V lookup: CDR1 SGHRS, CDR2 YFSETQ. V gave up 2 bases and J gave up 3 bases, with 8 bases separating them. This CDR3 comprises 14 residues. Here the CDR3 reads CASSFGGSNEKLFF. DNA for the CDR3: TGCGCCAGCAGCTTTGGGGGATCTAATGAAAAACTGTTTTTT.

J is TRBJ1-1 and V is TRBV2; 8 bases map to TRBD1. Germline V CDR1 and CDR2: SNHLY, FYNNEI. This CDR3 has 14 residues. The V and J ends lost 11 bases and 10 bases, in that order; junction bases with no gene match: 18. CDR3 protein: CACLSGRGLIVAFF. The CDR3 DNA reads as TGTGCCTGCCTCAGCGGCAGGGGGCTTATCGTAGCTTTCTTT.

The chain employs TRBV4-1 and TRBJ2-5; unclear D gene. Trimming left V 0 bases short and J 2 bases short, with 13 bases between. Looked up from germline, CDR1 is MGHRA and CDR2 is YSYEKL. The CDR3 is made up of 16 amino acids. CDR3 in amino acids: CASSQDFGPFQETQYF. The CDR3 bases are TGCGCCAGCAGCCAAGACTTTGGCCCCTTTCAAGAGACCCAGTACTTC.

In regard to this clonotype: Germline and junction disagree at one end, which may indicate a read error. This rearrangement joins TRBV15 to TRBJ1-2; no clear D gene. Germline V lookup: CDR1 LNHNV, CDR2 YYDKDF (reference sequence). This CDR3 is built from 11 residues. CDR3 protein: CATSRNDGYTF. In DNA, the CDR3 is TGTGCCACCAGCCGTAACGATGGCTACACCTTC.

The CDR3 spells CSARGRDLGNTIYF. In DNA, the CDR3 is TGCAGTGCTAGGGGCCGTGATCTAGGAAACACCATATATTTT. The rearrangement uses TRBV20-1 and TRBJ1-3; no clear D gene. V shed 3 bases and J shed 4 bases, with 13 bases lying between them. The CDR3 length is 14 residues. Germline loops: CDR1 DFQATT, CDR2 SNEGSKA (reference sequence).

The V call is TRBV6-1, the J call TRBJ2-5; 12 bases map to TRBD2. This CDR3 spans 19 amino acids. CDR1 and CDR2 from the germline V gene are MNHNS and SASEGT. V dropped 6 bases and J dropped 5; count of bases not matched to a gene: 19. The CDR3 is CASSLLFSSGRAVTETQYF. The CDR3 coding sequence is TGTGCCAGCAGCCTACTTTTTTCTAGCGGGAGGGCCGTGACGGAGACCCAGTACTTC.

This sequence joins TRBV4-2 and TRBJ1-3; D uncertain. The CDR3 consists of 14 residues. The V end lost 1 base, the J end lost 0 bases, and 4 bases lay between the germline ends. Germline V lookup: CDR1 LGHNA, CDR2 YNFKEQ. This CDR3 reads CASSQGPSGNTIYF. The CDR3 DNA reads as TGTGCCAGCAGCCAAGGCCCCTCTGGAAACACCATATATTTT.

Only a few counts were recorded for this clonotype. The chain employs TRBV18 and TRBJ1-1, with a possible D match to TRBD1 (6 bases). V was trimmed by 3 bases and J by 1 base, leaving 15 bases between them. The length of the CDR3 is 16 residues. CDR1 and CDR2 (germline): KGHSH, LQKENI. CDR3 region: CASSPRMGHRNTEAFF. DNA of the CDR3: TGTGCCAGCTCACCTCGTATGGGACATCGGAACACTGAAGCTTTCTTT.

This chain uses TRBV24-1 with TRBJ2-2; tentatively, D is TRBD1 (6 bases). CDR1 is KGHDR, CDR2 SFDVKD, per germline. This CDR3 region has 14 residues. V was trimmed by 5 bases and J by 0 bases, leaving 6 bases between them. CDR3 protein: CATSGGPNTGELFF. The CDR3 DNA is TGTGCCACCAGTGGGGGGCCGAACACCGGGGAGCTGTTTTTT.

This clonotype was counted a few times. J is TRBJ1-2 and V is TRBV30, with D perhaps TRBD1 (5 bases). The V gene's germline CDR1 is GTSNPN and CDR2 SVGIG (reference sequence). The germline V and J ends were trimmed by 0 bases and 4 bases, with 36 bases remaining between them. This CDR3 spans 22 amino acids. CDR3: CAWSVLVKVGGWGLAGGYGYTF. The CDR3 nucleotides are TGTGCCTGGAGTGTATTAGTTAAAGTGGGTGGATGGGGTCTCGCCGGGGGCTATGGCTACACCTTC.

A note on this clonotype: The junction and the germline gene differ at one end; a read error may be behind it. This chain uses TRBV5-1 with TRBJ2-2; D may be TRBD1 or TRBD2 (5 bases each). From germline, CDR1 is SGHRS and CDR2 YFSETQ. The CDR3 has 17 residues. CDR3 DNA sequence: TGCGTCAGCAGCTTGATGGGGGTCAAAAGGAACACCGGGGAGCTGTTTTTT. Its protein product is CVSSLMGVKRNTGELFF.

The table lists this clonotype with a few counts. This sequence joins TRBV4-3 and TRBJ2-3; 7 bases match TRBD2. V dropped 2 bases and J dropped 4; count of bases not matched to a gene: 9. From germline, CDR1 is LGHNA and CDR2 YSLEER. The length of the CDR3 is 16 residues. CDR3 nucleotides: TGCGCCAGCAGCCAACCAGGAGGACTAGACGCAGATACGCAGTATTTT. This gives the protein CASSQPGGLDADTQYF.

This clonotype showed up many times. The genes are TRBV2 and TRBJ2-1, with a possible D match to TRBD2 (5 bases). V was cut by 4 bases and J by 1 base, with 11 bases left in between. Germline V lookup: CDR1 SNHLY, CDR2 FYNNEI. The CDR3 consists of 15 residues. The CDR3 bases are TGTGCCAGCAGTGCAAGGGAGAGTTCCTACAATGAGCAGTTCTTC. Residues: CASSARESSYNEQFF.

A few counts support this clonotype. The rearrangement links TRBV3-1 to TRBJ1-1; no clear D. The CDR3 sequence is 14 residues long. In germline, CDR1 is LGHDT, CDR2 YNNKEL (reference sequence). Trimming shortened V by 1 base and J by 2 bases, and 8 bases separated the two germline ends. The CDR3 reads CASSQGGRNTEAFF. The CDR3 DNA follows: TGTGCCAGCAGCCAAGGAGGACGAAACACTGAAGCTTTCTTT. The full variable domain, completed using reference TRBV3-1 and TRBJ1-1, is DTAVSQTPKYLVTQMGNDKSIKCEQNLGHDTMYWYKQDSKKFLKIMFSYNNKELIINETVPNRFSPKSPDKAHLNLHINSLELGDSAVYFCASSQGGRNTEAFFGQGTRLTVV.

The chain employs TRBV5-1 and TRBJ2-5; D is uncertain. Germline assignment: CDR1 SGHRS and CDR2 YFSETQ. The CDR3 has 16 residues. With 1 base removed from V and 4 bases from J, the gap between germline ends came to 17 bases. The DNA for the CDR3 is TGCGCCAGCAGCTTGTTTCCAGTCCCCCTTGGAGAGACCCAGTACTTC. This sequence encodes CASSLFPVPLGETQYF.

J is TRBJ1-6 and V is TRBV9; possible D gene TRBD1, 5 bases. V was trimmed by 4 bases and J by 5 bases, leaving 10 bases between them. Germline lookup yields CDR1 SGDLS and CDR2 YYNGEE. This CDR3 has 14 residues. CDR3 amino acids: CASSPRQNNSPLHF. The CDR3 nucleotides are TGTGCCAGCAGCCCAAGACAGAATAATTCACCCCTCCACTTT.

A few counts support this clonotype. The V and J genes are TRBV10-3 and TRBJ1-2, with unresolved D. The germline V and J ends were trimmed by 2 bases and 7 bases, with 17 bases remaining between them. The germline gives CDR1 ENHRY, CDR2 SYGVKD. The CDR3 runs to 15 residues. The DNA for the CDR3 is TGTGCCATCAGTGAGGGCCGGGAGGTCCGGGGTGGCTACACCTTC. Amino acids: CAISEGREVRGGYTF.

This clonotype came up a few times. J is TRBJ2-3 and V is TRBV2; 7 bases map to TRBD1. This CDR3 comprises 12 residues. J gave up 4 bases and V 7 bases, and 2 bases lay outside the gene matches. Germline V gene sequence: CDR1 SNHLY, CDR2 FYNNEI. For the CDR3, the DNA is TGTGCCAGCACTCAGGGGGCAGATACGCAGTATTTT. It is translated as CASTQGADTQYF.

The chain employs TRBV29-1 and TRBJ2-5; the D gene is possibly TRBD2 (6 bases). Germline V gene data show CDR1 as SQVTM and CDR2 as ANQGSEA. Between the trimmed V and J ends, which lost 3 bases and 3 bases, there was a span of 8 bases. The CDR3 is made up of 12 amino acids. The CDR3: CSVEGLEETQYF. CDR3 coding DNA: TGCAGCGTTGAGGGACTTGAAGAGACCCAGTACTTC.